Sequencing of this T cell receptor (beta chain) was carried out in a study of cytotoxic CD8 clonotypes in ibrutinib-treated CLL. Profiling relied on immunoSEQ multiplex PCR, and the TCRdb table lists in-frame clones only, not all of them. The sample yields around 33,000 clones, 49% seen once. This receptor was identified in a human donor with chronic lymphocytic leukemia. Source: PBMCs, taken before ibrutinib treatment.

This CDR3 is CATSPGGSNTGELFF. The CDR3 region has the DNA TGCGCCACGAGCCCCGGGGGTTCGAACACCGGGGAGCTGTTTTTT. The chain carries TRBV5-1 and TRBJ2-2; TRBD2 might be the D (6 bases). The V end was cut by 9 bases, the J end by 0 bases, with 15 bases between. CDR1 is SGHRS and CDR2 is YFSETQ in the germline V gene. The CDR3 has 15 amino acids.